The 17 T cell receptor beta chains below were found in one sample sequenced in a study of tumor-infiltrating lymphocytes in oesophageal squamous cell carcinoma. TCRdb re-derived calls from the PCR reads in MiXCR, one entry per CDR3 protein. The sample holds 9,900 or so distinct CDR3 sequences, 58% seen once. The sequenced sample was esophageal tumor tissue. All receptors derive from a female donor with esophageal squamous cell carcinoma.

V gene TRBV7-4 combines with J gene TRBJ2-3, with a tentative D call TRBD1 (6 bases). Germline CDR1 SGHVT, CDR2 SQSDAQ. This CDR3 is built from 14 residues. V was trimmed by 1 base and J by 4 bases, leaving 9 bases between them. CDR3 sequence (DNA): TGTGCCAGCAGCTTAGAGACAGGTTCAGATACGCAGTATTTT. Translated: CASSLETGSDTQYF.

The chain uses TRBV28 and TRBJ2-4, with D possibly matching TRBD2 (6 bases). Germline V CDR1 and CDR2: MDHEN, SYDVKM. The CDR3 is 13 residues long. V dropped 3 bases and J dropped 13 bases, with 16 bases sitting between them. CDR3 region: CASSLGRSGEQYF. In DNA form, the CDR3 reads TGTGCCAGCAGTTTGGGGAGGTCGGGTGAGCAGTACTTC.

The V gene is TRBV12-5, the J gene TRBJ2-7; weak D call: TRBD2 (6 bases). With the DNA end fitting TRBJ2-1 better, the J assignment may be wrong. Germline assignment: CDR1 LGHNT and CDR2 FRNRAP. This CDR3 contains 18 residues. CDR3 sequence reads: CASGSALADRVSYNEQFF. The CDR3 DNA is TGTGCTAGTGGTTCCGCCTTAGCGGACCGGGTCTCCTACAATGAGCAGTTCTTC.

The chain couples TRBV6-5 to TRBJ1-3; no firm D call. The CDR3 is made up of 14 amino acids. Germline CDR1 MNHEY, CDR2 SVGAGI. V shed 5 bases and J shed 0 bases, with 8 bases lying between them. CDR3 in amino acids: CASSEQSSGNTIYF. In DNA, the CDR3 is TGTGCCAGCAGTGAACAAAGCTCTGGAAACACCATATATTTT.

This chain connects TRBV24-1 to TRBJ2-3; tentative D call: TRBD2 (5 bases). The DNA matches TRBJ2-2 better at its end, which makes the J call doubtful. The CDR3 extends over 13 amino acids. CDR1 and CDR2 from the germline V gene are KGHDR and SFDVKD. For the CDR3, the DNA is TGTGCCACCAGTGACCTCGGGGACGGGGAGCTGTTTTTT. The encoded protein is CATSDLGDGELFF.

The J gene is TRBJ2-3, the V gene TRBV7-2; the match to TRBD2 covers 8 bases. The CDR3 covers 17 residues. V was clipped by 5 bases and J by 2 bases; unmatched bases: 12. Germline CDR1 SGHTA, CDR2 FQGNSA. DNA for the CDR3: TGTGCCAGCAGCCACGGGGTAGCGGGAATTAACACAGATACGCAGTATTTT. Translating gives CASSHGVAGINTDTQYF.

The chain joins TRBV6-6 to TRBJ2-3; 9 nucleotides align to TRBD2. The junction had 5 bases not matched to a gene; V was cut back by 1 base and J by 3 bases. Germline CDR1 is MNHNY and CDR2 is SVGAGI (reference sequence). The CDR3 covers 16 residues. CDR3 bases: TGTGCCAGCAGTTACTTGCGGGGGGGCTGGACAGATACGCAGTATTTT. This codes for CASSYLRGGWTDTQYF.

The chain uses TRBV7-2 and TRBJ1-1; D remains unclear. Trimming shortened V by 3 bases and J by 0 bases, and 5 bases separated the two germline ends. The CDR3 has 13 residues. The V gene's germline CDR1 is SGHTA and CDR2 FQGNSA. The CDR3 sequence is CASSFRMNTEAFF. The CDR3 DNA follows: TGTGCCAGCAGCTTCAGGATGAACACTGAAGCTTTCTTT.

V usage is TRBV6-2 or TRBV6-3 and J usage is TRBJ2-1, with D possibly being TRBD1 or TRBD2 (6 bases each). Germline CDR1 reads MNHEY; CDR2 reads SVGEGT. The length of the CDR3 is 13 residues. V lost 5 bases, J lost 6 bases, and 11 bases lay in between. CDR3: CASSRGAFNEQFF. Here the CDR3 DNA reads TGTGCCAGCAGTAGGGGGGCCTTCAATGAGCAGTTCTTC.

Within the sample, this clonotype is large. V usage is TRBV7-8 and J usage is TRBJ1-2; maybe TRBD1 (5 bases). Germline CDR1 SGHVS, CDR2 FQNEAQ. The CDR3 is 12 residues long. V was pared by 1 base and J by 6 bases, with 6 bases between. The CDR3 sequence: CASSLVGDGYTF. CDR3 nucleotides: TGTGCCAGCAGCTTAGTGGGGGATGGCTACACCTTC.

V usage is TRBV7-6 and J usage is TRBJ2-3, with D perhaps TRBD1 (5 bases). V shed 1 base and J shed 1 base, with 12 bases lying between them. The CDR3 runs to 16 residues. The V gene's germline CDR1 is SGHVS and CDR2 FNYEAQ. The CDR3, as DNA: TGTGCCAGCAGCTTAGAGAGCAGGGTAGGCACAGATACGCAGTATTTT. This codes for CASSLESRVGTDTQYF.

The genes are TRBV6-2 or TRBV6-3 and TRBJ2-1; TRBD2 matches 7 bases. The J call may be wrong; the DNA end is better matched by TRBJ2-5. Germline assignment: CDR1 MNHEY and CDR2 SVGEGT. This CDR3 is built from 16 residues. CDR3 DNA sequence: TGTGCCAGCAGTTACGGAGGGAGGGCCCCGGTAGAGACCCAGTACTTC. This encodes CASSYGGRAPVETQYF.

CDR3 sequence (DNA): TGTGCCAGCAGTTGGACTCCAGGGGGCCTGGCCGGGGAGCTGTTTTTT. Protein product: CASSWTPGGLAGELFF. V is TRBV12-3 or TRBV12-4 and J is TRBJ2-2; TRBD1 matches 8 bases. There are 16 residues in the CDR3. J lost 6 bases, V lost 4 bases, and 10 bases had no gene match.

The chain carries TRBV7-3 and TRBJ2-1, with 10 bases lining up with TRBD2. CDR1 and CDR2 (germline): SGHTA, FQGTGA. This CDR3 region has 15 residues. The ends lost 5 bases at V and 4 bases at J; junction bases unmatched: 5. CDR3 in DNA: TGTGCCAGCAGCCCCGGGACTAGCGCGTACAATGAGCAGTTCTTC. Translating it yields CASSPGTSAYNEQFF.

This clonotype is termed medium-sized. The CDR3 here is CATQRAVQQPQHF. In nucleotides, the CDR3 is TGTGCCACCCAAAGGGCAGTTCAACAGCCCCAGCATTTT. This rearrangement joins TRBV24-1 to TRBJ1-5, with no clear D. CDR1 and CDR2 (germline): KGHDR, SFDVKD. This CDR3 spans 13 amino acids. V lost 9 bases to trimming and J lost 7 bases, with 15 bases between them.

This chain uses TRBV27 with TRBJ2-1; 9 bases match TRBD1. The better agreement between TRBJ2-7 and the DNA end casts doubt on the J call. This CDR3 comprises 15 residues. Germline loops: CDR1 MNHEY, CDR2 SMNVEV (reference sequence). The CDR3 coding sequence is TGTGCCAGCAGTTCCGGACAGGGGAATCCCTACGAGCAGTACTTC. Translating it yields CASSSGQGNPYEQYF.

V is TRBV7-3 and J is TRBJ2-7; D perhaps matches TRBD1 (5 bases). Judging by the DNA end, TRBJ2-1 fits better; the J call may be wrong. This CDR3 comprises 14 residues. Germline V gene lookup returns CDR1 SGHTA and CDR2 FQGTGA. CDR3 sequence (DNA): TGTGCCAGCAGCTTACGAAGGGGATACAATGAGCAGTTCTTC. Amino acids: CASSLRRGYNEQFF.